These T cell receptor beta chains were read from a single sample in a study of blood T cell repertoires in COVID-19. Generated by immunoSEQ multiplex PCR, the TCRdb table keeps only in-frame clones and is missing some. There are around 170,000 clones in the sample; approximately 80% occur only once, and less than 3.5% lies in the top ten. Sequencing was done on a sample of peripheral blood. Every receptor here comes from a woman aged 55 to 70 with acute or convalescent COVID-19. Each CDR3 is given with its conserved first and last residue. The order of the fields is J gene, D gene, V gene, clone size, CDR3 length, CDR3 DNA, CDR3 protein. The D gene is left open where the match is weak. Only part of the rows carry a size: once, few, many, or a class if the clone is expanded.

TRBJ2-7 TRBD1 TRBV11-2 NA 15 TGTGCCAGCAGCTTAGGCGGGACAGGGGTCTACGAGCAGTACTTC CASSLGGTGVYEQYF
TRBJ2-6 NA TRBV3-1/TRBV3-2 NA 18 TGTGCCAGCAGCCAAGGACCACAGATCAGATGTGGGGCCAACGTCCTGACTTTC CASSQGPQIRCGANVLTF
TRBJ2-1 TRBD1 TRBV5-4 once 15 TGTGCCAGCAGCTTCACAGGGGCGCCCCACAATGAGCAGTTCTTC CASSFTGAPHNEQFF
TRBJ2-4 NA TRBV21-1 NA 21 TGTGCCAGCAGCAAAGCCGCTCGGCTAGCGGGGGGGGTCTCGGCCAAAAACATTCAGTACTTC CASSKAARLAGGVSAKNIQYF
TRBJ2-7 TRBD1 TRBV7-9 NA 13 TGTGCCAGCAGCACTGGACAGGGAAACGAGCAGTACTTC CASSTGQGNEQYF
TRBJ2-7 TRBD2 TRBV15 NA 18 TGTGCCACCAGCAGAGATCGATCCGGGGGACTAGCTTCCTACGAGCAGTACTTC CATSRDRSGGLASYEQYF
TRBJ2-2 TRBD1 TRBV29-1 NA 14 TGCAGCGTTGCCACAAGACAGGGCACCGGGGAGCTGTTTTTT CSVATRQGTGELFF
TRBJ2-3 TRBD1 TRBV29-1 NA 14 TGCAGCGTTGTGGGACAGACTGGCCTGAATACGCAGTATTTT CSVVGQTGLNTQYF
TRBJ2-1 NA TRBV6-6 NA 13 TGTGCCAGCATTTCAGTCTCCTACAATGAGCAGTTCTTC CASISVSYNEQFF
TRBJ1-4 TRBD1 TRBV11-2 NA 15 TGTGCCAGCAGCCCACGGACAGGGGGCTTGGGAAAACTGTTTTTT CASSPRTGGLGKLFF
TRBJ1-2 TRBD1 TRBV29-1 few 13 TGCAGCGTTGAGAGGGACAGGGTTGGTGGCTACACCTTC CSVERDRVGGYTF
TRBJ2-7 NA TRBV2 NA 16 TGTGCCAGCAGCGTCGGCCCAGGGGAAAGCTCCTACGAGCAGTACTTC CASSVGPGESSYEQYF
TRBJ1-1 TRBD1 TRBV9 NA 13 TGTGCCAGCAGCGACGGTTACAGGGGGGGAGCTTTCTTT CASSDGYRGGAFF
TRBJ2-1 NA TRBV7-9 NA 15 TGTGCCAGCAGCTTAGACGGGGGGCCGAGGAATGAGCAGTTCTTC CASSLDGGPRNEQFF
TRBJ2-7 TRBD1 TRBV27 NA 16 TGTGCCAGCAGTTTCTGGCAGGGGGTTAACTCCTACGAGCAGTACTTC CASSFWQGVNSYEQYF
TRBJ2-7 NA TRBV5-1 NA 15 TGCGCCAGCAGCTTGGGTGACACAATTTCCTACGAGCAGTACTTC CASSLGDTISYEQYF
TRBJ1-2 TRBD1 TRBV9 NA 17 TGTGCCAGCAGCCCCGGGGGAGGGGGACAGGGAATCTATGGCTACACCTTC CASSPGGGGQGIYGYTF
TRBJ2-1 NA TRBV7-2 few 15 TGTGCCAGCAGCTTAGAGGGGGGGAGAAGGGGTGAGCAGTTCTTC CASSLEGGRRGEQFF
TRBJ2-5 NA TRBV6-6 NA 14 TGTGCCAGCAGTTACGTGACAGGTCTGGAGACCCAGTACTTC CASSYVTGLETQYF
TRBJ2-2 NA TRBV5-1 few 15 TGCGCCAGCAGCTTGGACAGTTCGAACACCGGGGAGCTGTTTTTT CASSLDSSNTGELFF
TRBJ2-2 TRBD2 TRBV7-6 NA 16 TGTGCCAGCAGCTCCCTGAGTGGCGGGGGGCCCGGGGAGCTGTTTTTT CASSSLSGGGPGELFF
TRBJ2-4 NA TRBV27 NA 14 TGTGCCAGCAGTTTATCGGGGGGGGCCGCCATTCAGTACTTC CASSLSGGAAIQYF
TRBJ1-5 TRBD1 TRBV28 NA 15 TGTGCCAGCAGTAAGACGGGACAGATATATCAGCCCCAGCATTTT CASSKTGQIYQPQHF
TRBJ1-4 NA TRBV7-6 once 15 TGTGCCAGCAGCTTAGGGAGCCTATCTAATGAAAAACTGTTTTTT CASSLGSLSNEKLFF
TRBJ1-2 TRBD1 TRBV10-1 NA 14 TGCGCCAGCAGAGGGGGACAGGAGAACTATGGCTACACCTTC CASRGGQENYGYTF
TRBJ1-2 NA TRBV6-1 NA 15 TGTGCCAGCAGTCCTTGGGGCGGGACGGCCTATGGCTACACCTTC CASSPWGGTAYGYTF
TRBJ2-2 NA TRBV2 NA 13 TGTGCCAGCAGTGAGGAGGTCACCGGGGAGCTGTTTTTT CASSEEVTGELFF
TRBJ2-2 TRBD1 TRBV24-1 NA 16 TGTGCCACCAGTGATGCGGACAGGGTGAACACCGGGGAGCTGTTTTTT CATSDADRVNTGELFF
TRBJ2-7 NA TRBV6-6 NA 11 TGTGCCAGCAGTTACGGCCCTTCTCTAGCCTTC CASSYGPSLAF
TRBJ2-3 TRBD2 TRBV7-2 NA 18 TGTGCCAGCAGCTTATTCCCCCGTGCAGGGGCGGGGGGGGATACGCAGTATTTT CASSLFPRAGAGGDTQYF
TRBJ1-1 NA TRBV24-1 NA 15 TGTGCCACCAGTGATCATACAGGGCTGAGCACTGAAGCTTTCTTT CATSDHTGLSTEAFF
TRBJ2-7 TRBD2 TRBV18 NA 17 TGTGCCAGCTCACCATATGTGGCGACTAGCGGCACCTACGAGCAGTACTTC CASSPYVATSGTYEQYF
TRBJ2-3 TRBD2 TRBV25-1 NA 16 TGTGCCAGCAGTGAACAGCGGGGGATAACCACAGATACGCAGTATTTT CASSEQRGITTDTQYF
TRBJ2-7 TRBD1 TRBV18 once 16 TGTGCCAGCTCACCAAACAGGGGGCCTTTATCCTACGAGCAGTACTTC CASSPNRGPLSYEQYF
TRBJ2-7 TRBD2 TRBV19 NA 15 TGTGCCAGTAGTATAACCGCGGGGGGGCGCTACGAGCAGTACTTC CASSITAGGRYEQYF
TRBJ1-4 NA TRBV24-1 NA 17 TGTGCCACCAGTGATAACGTGGTGTGGTTCAATCGGGAAAAACTGTTTTTT CATSDNVVWFNREKLFF
TRBJ2-7 TRBD1 TRBV4-1 few 16 TGCGCCAGCAGCCAAGGACAGGGGGCCACTTACTACGAGCAGTACTTC CASSQGQGATYYEQYF
TRBJ2-4 NA TRBV5-1 once 18 TGCGCCAGCAGTAGGGTCGAGGGCCCCTCGATAGCCAAAAACATTCAGTACTTC CASSRVEGPSIAKNIQYF
TRBJ2-7 TRBD1 TRBV24-1 NA 12 TGTGCCACCAGCGACGCGGACAGGGAGCAGTACTTC CATSDADREQYF
TRBJ2-5 TRBD1 TRBV5-4 NA 16 TGTGCCAGCAGCTGGGGGACAGGGGGGGGTCAAGAGACCCAGTACTTC CASSWGTGGGQETQYF
TRBJ2-7 NA TRBV6-5 NA 15 TGTGCCAGCAGTTACTCGCAGGGTGGAGTCTACGAGCAGTACTTC CASSYSQGGVYEQYF
TRBJ2-7 TRBD1 TRBV29-1 once 15 TGCAGCGTTGAAAGGGGGGACAGGGGGCTCTACGAGCAGTACTTC CSVERGDRGLYEQYF
TRBJ2-7 TRBD1 TRBV7-8 few 15 TGTGCCAGCAGCTTAGCGGACAGGGAAACCTACGAGCAGTACTTC CASSLADRETYEQYF
TRBJ1-1 NA TRBV9 NA 17 TGTGCCAGCAGCGTAGGCAGGGCCGTGTCGGTGAACACTGAAGCTTTCTTT CASSVGRAVSVNTEAFF
TRBJ2-3 TRBD2 TRBV15 NA 18 TGTGCCACCAGCAGAGGCGGGGGGACTGGAACTAGCACAGATACGCAGTATTTT CATSRGGGTGTSTDTQYF
TRBJ2-2 NA TRBV6-5 NA 14 TGTGCCAGCACCCCCCCGCAGGGCACCGGGGAGCTGTTTTTT CASTPPQGTGELFF
TRBJ1-1 NA TRBV6-5 once 16 TGTGCCAGCAGTTACCAGGGCGTAACAATGAACACTGAAGCTTTCTTT CASSYQGVTMNTEAFF
TRBJ1-3 TRBD1 TRBV3-1/TRBV3-2 NA 16 TGTGCCAGCAGCCAAGGAATGACAGGGACTGGAAACACCATATATTTT CASSQGMTGTGNTIYF
TRBJ1-1 TRBD1 TRBV28 NA 14 TGTGCCAGCACCTCGGGACAGGGGGCTTCTGAAGCTTTCTTT CASTSGQGASEAFF
TRBJ2-7 TRBD1 TRBV7-9 NA 15 TGTGCCAGCAGCCGCTGGGGGGACAGGGCCGTGGAGCAGTACTTC CASSRWGDRAVEQYF
TRBJ2-4 NA TRBV12-3/TRBV12-4 few 13 TGTGCCAGCAGTTTAAAACAGGGAAACATTCAGTACTTC CASSLKQGNIQYF
TRBJ2-1 NA TRBV5-1 NA 14 TGCGCCAGCAGCTTGGGTACAGGGACGGGTGAGCAGTTCTTC CASSLGTGTGEQFF
TRBJ1-1 NA TRBV7-9 NA 15 TGTGCCAGCAGCTTAGCGCAGGACATGAACACTGAAGCTTTCTTT CASSLAQDMNTEAFF
TRBJ1-6 TRBD1 TRBV11-3 NA 14 TGTGCCAGCAGCGGGGACAGGGTTAATTCACCCCTCCACTTT CASSGDRVNSPLHF
TRBJ1-2 NA TRBV5-1 NA 15 TGCGCCAGCAGGAGGGAGGAAAGTGCTAACTATGGCTACACCTTC CASRREESANYGYTF